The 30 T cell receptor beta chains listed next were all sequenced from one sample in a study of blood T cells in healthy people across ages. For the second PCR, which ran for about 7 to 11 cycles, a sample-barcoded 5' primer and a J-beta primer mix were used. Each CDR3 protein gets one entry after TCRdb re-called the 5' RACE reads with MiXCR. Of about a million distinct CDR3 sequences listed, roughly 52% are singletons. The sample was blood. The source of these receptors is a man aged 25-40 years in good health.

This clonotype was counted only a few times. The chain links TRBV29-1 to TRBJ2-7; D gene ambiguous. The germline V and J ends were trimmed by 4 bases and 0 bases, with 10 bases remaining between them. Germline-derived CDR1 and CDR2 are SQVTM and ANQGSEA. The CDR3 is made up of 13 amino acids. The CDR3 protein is CSVAKTSSYEQYF. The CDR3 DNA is TGCAGCGTTGCTAAAACGAGCTCCTACGAGCAGTACTTC.

The CDR3 loop reads CASSPPGGDTEAFF. CDR3 bases: TGTGCCAGCAGTCCTCCCGGGGGGGACACTGAAGCTTTCTTT. The chain combines TRBV6-2 or TRBV6-3 with TRBJ1-1; maybe TRBD1 (5 bases). Per the germline V gene, CDR1 is MNHEY and CDR2 is SVGEGT. This CDR3 spans 14 amino acids. Deletions cut 5 bases from V and 3 bases from J, with 13 bases between.

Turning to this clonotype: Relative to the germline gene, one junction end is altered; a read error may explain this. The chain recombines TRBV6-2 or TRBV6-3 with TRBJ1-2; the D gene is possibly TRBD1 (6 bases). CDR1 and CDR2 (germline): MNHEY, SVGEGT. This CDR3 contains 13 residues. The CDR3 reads CASRLGQNYGCTF. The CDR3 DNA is TGTGCCAGCAGACTCGGACAGAACTATGGCTGCACCTTC.

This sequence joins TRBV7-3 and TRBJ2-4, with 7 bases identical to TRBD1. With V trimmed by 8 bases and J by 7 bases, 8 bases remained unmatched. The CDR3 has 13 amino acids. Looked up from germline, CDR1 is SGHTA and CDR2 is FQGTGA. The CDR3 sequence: CASGTGVNNIQYF. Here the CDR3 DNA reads TGTGCCAGCGGTACAGGGGTGAACAACATTCAGTACTTC.

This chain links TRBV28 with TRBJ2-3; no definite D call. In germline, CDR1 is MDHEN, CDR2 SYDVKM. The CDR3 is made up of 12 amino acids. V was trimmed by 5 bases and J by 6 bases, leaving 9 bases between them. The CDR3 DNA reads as TGTGCCAGCAGTGGGAACATGGATACGCAGTATTTT. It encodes CASSGNMDTQYF.

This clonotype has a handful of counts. The CDR3, as DNA: TGTGCCAGCACGGGGGGCACCAACACTGAAGCTTTCTTT. Its protein is CASTGGTNTEAFF. The chain employs TRBV7-3 and TRBJ1-1, with a weak D call TRBD1 (6 bases). V was clipped by 7 bases and J by 2 bases, with 11 bases between them. CDR1 is SGHTA and CDR2 is FQGTGA in the germline V gene. The CDR3 runs 13 residues. The full variable domain, in which reference TRBV7-3 and TRBJ1-1 provide the parts outside the CDR3, is GAGVSQTPSNKVTEKGKYVELRCDPISGHTALYWYRQSLGQGPEFLIYFQGTGAADDSGLPNDRFFAVRPEGSVSTLKIQRTERGDSAVYLCASTGGTNTEAFFGQGTRLTVV.

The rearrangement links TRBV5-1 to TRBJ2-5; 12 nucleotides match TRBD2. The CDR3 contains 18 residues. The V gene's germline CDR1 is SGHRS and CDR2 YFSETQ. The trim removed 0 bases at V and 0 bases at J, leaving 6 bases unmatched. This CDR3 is CASSLVPSGGAYQETQYF. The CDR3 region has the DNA TGCGCCAGCAGCTTGGTCCCTAGCGGGGGGGCATACCAAGAGACCCAGTACTTC.

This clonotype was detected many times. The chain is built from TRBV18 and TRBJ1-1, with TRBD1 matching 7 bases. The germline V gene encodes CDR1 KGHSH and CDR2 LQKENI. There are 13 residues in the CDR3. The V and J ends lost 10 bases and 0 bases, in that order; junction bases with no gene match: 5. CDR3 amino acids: CATRQGLNTEAFF. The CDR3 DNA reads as TGTGCCACCCGACAGGGCCTGAACACTGAAGCTTTCTTT.

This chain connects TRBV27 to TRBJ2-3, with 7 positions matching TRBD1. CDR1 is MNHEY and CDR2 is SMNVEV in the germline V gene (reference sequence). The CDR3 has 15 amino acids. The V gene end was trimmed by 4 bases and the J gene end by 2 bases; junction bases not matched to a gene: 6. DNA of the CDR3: TGTGCCAGCAGTTACGAACAGGGGATCACAGATACGCAGTATTTT. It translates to CASSYEQGITDTQYF.

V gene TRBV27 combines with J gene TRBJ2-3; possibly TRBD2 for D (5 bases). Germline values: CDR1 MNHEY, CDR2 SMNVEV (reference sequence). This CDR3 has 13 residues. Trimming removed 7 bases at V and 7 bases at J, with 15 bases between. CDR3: CASTKPGSHTQYF. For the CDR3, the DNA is TGTGCCAGCACCAAACCGGGGTCCCATACGCAGTATTTT.

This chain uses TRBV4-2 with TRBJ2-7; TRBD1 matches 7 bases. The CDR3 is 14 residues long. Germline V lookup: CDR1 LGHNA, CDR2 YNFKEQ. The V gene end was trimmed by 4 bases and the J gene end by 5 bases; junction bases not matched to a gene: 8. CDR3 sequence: CASSPLTDRDEQYF. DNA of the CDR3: TGTGCCAGCAGCCCCTTGACTGACAGGGACGAGCAGTACTTC.

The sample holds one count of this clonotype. The CDR3 is CSARELAGGRETQYF. The CDR3, as DNA: TGCAGTGCTAGAGAACTAGCGGGGGGACGAGAGACCCAGTACTTC. V is TRBV20-1 and J is TRBJ2-5; TRBD2 agrees at 12 bases. The germline CDR1 and CDR2 sequences are DFQATT and SNEGSKA (reference sequence). Trimming at V came to 0 bases and at J to 4 bases, leaving 3 bases not matched to a gene. The CDR3 sequence is 15 residues long.

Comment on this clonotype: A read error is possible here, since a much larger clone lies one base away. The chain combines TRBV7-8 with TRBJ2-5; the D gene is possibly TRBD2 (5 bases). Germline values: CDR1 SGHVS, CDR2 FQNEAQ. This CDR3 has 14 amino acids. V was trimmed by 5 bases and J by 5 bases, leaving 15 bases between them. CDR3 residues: CASSVGRGSETQYF. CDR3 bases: TGTGCCAGCAGCGTAGGGAGAGGGAGCGAGACCCAGTACTTC.

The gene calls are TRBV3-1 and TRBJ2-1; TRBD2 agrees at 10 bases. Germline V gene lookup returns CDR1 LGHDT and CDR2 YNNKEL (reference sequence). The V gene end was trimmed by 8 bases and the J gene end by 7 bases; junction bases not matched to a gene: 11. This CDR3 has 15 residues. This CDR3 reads CASRASGGRRNEQFF. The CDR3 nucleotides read TGTGCCAGCCGAGCTAGCGGGGGTCGGAGGAATGAGCAGTTCTTC.

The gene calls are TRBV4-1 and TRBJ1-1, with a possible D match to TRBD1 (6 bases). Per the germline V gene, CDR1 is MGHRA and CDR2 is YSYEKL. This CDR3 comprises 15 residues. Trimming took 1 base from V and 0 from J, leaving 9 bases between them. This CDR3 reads CASSQAQGLNTEAFF. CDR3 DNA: TGCGCCAGCAGCCAAGCACAGGGATTGAACACTGAAGCTTTCTTT.

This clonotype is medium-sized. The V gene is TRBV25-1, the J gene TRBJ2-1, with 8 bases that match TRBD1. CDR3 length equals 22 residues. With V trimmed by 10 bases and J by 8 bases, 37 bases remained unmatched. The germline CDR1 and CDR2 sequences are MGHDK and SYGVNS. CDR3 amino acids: CATTHAGGPSPTTHHLPHEQFF. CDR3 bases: TGTGCCACCACCCACGCAGGGGGCCCCTCACCTACCACCCATCACCTACCACATGAGCAGTTCTTC.

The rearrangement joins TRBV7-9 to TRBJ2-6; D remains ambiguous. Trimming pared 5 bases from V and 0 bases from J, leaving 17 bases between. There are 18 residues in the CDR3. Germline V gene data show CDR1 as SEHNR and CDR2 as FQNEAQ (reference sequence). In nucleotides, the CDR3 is TGTGCCAGCAGCCGAGACTCGGGCTACCCCTCTGGGGCCAACGTCCTGACTTTC. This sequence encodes CASSRDSGYPSGANVLTF.

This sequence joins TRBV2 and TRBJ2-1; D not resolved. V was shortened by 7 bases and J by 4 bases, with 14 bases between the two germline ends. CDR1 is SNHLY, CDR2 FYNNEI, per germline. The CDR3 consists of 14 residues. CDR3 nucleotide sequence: TGTGCCAGCAAGGCCGGAGTCGGATACAATGAGCAGTTCTTC. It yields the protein CASKAGVGYNEQFF. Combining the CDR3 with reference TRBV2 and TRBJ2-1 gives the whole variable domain EPEVTQTPSHQVTQMGQEVILRCVPISNHLYFYWYRQILGQKVEFLVSFYNNEISEKSEIFDDQFSVERPDGSNFTLKIRSTKLEDSAMYFCASKAGVGYNEQFFGPGTRLTVL.

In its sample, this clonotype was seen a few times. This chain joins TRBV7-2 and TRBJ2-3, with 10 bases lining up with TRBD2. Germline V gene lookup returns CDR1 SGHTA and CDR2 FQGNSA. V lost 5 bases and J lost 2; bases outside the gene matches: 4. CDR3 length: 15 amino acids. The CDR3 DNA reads TGTGCCAGCAGCGCAACTAGCGGGGCCACAGATACGCAGTATTTT. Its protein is CASSATSGATDTQYF.

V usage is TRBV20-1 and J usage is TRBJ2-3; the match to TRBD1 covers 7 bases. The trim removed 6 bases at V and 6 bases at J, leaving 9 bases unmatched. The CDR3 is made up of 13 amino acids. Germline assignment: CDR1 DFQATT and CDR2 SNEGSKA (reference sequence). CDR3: CSAAGQAWDTQYF. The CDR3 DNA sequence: TGCAGTGCCGCCGGACAGGCCTGGGATACGCAGTATTTT.

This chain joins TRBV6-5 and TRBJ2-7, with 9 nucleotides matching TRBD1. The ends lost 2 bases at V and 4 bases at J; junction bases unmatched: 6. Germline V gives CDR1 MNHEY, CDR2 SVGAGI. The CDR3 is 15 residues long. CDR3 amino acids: CASSYGGQGVYEQYF. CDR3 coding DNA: TGTGCCAGCAGTTACGGGGGACAGGGAGTGTACGAGCAGTACTTC.

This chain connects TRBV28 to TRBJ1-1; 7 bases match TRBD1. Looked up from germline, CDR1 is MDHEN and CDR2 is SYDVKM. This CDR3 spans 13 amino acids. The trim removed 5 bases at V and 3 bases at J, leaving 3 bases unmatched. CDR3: CASSDRVDTEAFF. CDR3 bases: TGTGCCAGCAGTGACAGGGTGGACACTGAAGCTTTCTTT. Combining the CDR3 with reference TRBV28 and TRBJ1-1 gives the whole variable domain DVKVTQSSRYLVKRTGEKVFLECVQDMDHENMFWYRQDPGLGLRLIYFSYDVKMKEKGDIPEGYSVSREKKERFSLILESASTNQTSMYLCASSDRVDTEAFFGQGTRLTVV.

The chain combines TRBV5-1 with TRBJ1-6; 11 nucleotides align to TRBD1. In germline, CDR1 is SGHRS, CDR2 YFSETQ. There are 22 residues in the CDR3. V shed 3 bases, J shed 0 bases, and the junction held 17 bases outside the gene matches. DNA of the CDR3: TGCGCCAGCAGCTCCCAGGCGGGACAGGGGGTGAATCCGAGCTCCTATAATTCACCCCTCCACTTT. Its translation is CASSSQAGQGVNPSSYNSPLHF.

The CDR3 sequence: CASSPAGLYEKLFF. The CDR3 nucleotides are TGTGCCAGCAGCCCCGCAGGGCTATATGAAAAACTGTTTTTT. The J gene is TRBJ1-4, the V gene TRBV3-1; D is perhaps TRBD1 (5 bases). Germline V gene data show CDR1 as LGHDT and CDR2 as YNNKEL (reference sequence). Deletions cut 4 bases from V and 6 bases from J, with 12 bases between. This CDR3 has 14 residues. The full variable domain, completed using reference TRBV3-1 and TRBJ1-4, is DTAVSQTPKYLVTQMGNDKSIKCEQNLGHDTMYWYKQDSKKFLKIMFSYNNKELIINETVPNRFSPKSPDKAHLNLHINSLELGDSAVYFCASSPAGLYEKLFFGSGTQLSVL.

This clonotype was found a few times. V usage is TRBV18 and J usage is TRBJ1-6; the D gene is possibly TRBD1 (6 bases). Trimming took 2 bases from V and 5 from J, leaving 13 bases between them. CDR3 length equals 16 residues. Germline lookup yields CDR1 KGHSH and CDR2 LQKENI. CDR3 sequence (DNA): TGTGCCAGCTCACCAGAGGGGGGAACAAATAATTCACCCCTCCACTTT. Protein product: CASSPEGGTNNSPLHF.

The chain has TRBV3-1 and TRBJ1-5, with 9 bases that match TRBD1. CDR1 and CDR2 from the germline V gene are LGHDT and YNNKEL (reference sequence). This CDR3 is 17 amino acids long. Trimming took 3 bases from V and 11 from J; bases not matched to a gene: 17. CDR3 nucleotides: TGTGCCAGCAGCCAGGGGACAGGGTCTCCTGGCGCCATCACCCAGCATTTT. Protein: CASSQGTGSPGAITQHF.

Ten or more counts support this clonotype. The CDR3, as DNA: TGTGCCAGCAGTCCGACAGGGGTTTCCACAGATACGCAGTATTTT. This translates into CASSPTGVSTDTQYF. The chain has TRBV28 and TRBJ2-3, with 8 bases identical to TRBD1. The CDR3 consists of 15 residues. J gave up 2 bases and V 5 bases, and 6 bases lay outside the gene matches. CDR1 and CDR2 from the germline V gene are MDHEN and SYDVKM. Variable domain in full (rest from reference TRBV28 and TRBJ2-3): DVKVTQSSRYLVKRTGEKVFLECVQDMDHENMFWYRQDPGLGLRLIYFSYDVKMKEKGDIPEGYSVSREKKERFSLILESASTNQTSMYLCASSPTGVSTDTQYFGPGTRLTVL.

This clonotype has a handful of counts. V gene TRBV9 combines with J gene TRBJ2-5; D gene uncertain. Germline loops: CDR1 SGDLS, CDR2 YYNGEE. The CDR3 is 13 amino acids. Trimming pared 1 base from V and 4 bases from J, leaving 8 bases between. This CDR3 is CASSVLDGETQYF. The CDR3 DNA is TGTGCCAGCAGCGTATTAGATGGAGAGACCCAGTACTTC.

The CDR3, as DNA: TGTGCCAGCGGACGGACAGGGTTGGGTTTCAATCAGCCCCAGCATTTT. Encoded protein: CASGRTGLGFNQPQHF. The V gene is TRBV27, the J gene TRBJ1-5, with 8 nucleotides matching TRBD1. From germline, CDR1 is MNHEY and CDR2 SMNVEV (reference sequence). The CDR3 spans 16 residues. V was clipped by 8 bases and J by 3 bases; unmatched bases: 12.

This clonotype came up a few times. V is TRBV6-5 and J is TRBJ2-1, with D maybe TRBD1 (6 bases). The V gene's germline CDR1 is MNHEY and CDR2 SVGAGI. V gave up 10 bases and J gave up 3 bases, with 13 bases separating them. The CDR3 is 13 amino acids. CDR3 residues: CATQGTNYNEQFF. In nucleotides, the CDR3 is TGTGCCACCCAGGGGACCAACTACAATGAGCAGTTCTTC.